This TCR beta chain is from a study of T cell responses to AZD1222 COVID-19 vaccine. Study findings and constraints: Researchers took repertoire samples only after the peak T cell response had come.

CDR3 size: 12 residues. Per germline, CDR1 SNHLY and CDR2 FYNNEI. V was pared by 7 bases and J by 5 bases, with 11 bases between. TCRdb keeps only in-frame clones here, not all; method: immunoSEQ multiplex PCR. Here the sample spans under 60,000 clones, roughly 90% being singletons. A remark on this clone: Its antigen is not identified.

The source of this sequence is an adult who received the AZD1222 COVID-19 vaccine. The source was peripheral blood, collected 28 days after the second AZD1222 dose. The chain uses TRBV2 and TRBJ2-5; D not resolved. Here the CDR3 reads CASTQNGETQYF. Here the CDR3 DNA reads TGTGCCAGCACCCAAAACGGGGAGACCCAGTACTTC. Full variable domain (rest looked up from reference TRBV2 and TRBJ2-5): EPEVTQTPSHQVTQMGQEVILRCVPISNHLYFYWYRQILGQKVEFLVSFYNNEISEKSEIFDDQFSVERPDGSNFTLKIRSTKLEDSAMYFCASTQNGETQYFGPGTRLLVL.